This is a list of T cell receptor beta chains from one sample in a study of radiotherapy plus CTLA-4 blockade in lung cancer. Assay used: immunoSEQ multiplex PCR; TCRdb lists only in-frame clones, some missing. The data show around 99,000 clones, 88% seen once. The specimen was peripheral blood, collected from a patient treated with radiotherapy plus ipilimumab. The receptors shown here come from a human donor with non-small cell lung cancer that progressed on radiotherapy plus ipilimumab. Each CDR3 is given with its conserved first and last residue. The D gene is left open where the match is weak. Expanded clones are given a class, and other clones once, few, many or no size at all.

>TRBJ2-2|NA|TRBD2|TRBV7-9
CASSVAGDGTGELFF
TGTGCCAGCAGCGTGGCGGGAGATGGGACCGGGGAGCTGTTTTTT
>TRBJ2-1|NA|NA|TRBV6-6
CASSYSRSEYNEQFF
TGTGCCAGCAGTTACTCGAGATCGGAATACAATGAGCAGTTCTTC
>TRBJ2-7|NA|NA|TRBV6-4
CASSESPVHEQYF
TGTGCCAGCAGTGAAAGTCCGGTCCACGAGCAGTACTTC
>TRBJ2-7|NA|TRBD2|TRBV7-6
CASSLGGLAGGITYEQYF
TGTGCCAGCAGCTTAGGGGGACTAGCGGGAGGAATTACGTACGAGCAGTACTTC
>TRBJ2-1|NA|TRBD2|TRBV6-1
CASSGESGRYGNEQFF
TGTGCCAGCAGTGGGGAGAGCGGGAGATATGGCAATGAGCAGTTCTTC
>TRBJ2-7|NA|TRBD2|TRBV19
CASKEVAGGSYEQYF
TGTGCCAGTAAAGAGGTAGCGGGGGGATCCTACGAGCAGTACTTC
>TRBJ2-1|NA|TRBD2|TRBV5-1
CASSLLSGLALVNEQFF
TGCGCCAGCAGCTTATTATCGGGACTAGCGTTGGTCAATGAGCAGTTCTTC
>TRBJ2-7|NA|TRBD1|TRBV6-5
CASSASGQTEQYF
TGTGCCAGCAGTGCCTCGGGACAGACTGAGCAGTACTTC
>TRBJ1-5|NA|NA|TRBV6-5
CASKEQGNQPQHF
TGTGCCAGCAAAGAGCAGGGCAATCAGCCCCAGCATTTT
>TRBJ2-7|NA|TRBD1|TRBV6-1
CAGSGQGTYEQYF
TGTGCCGGCAGTGGACAGGGGACTTACGAGCAGTACTTC
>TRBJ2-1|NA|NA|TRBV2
CASTLLTASYNEQFF
TGTGCCAGCACCCTCCTGACAGCCTCCTACAATGAGCAGTTCTTC
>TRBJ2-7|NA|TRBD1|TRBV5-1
CASSTGTGLYEQYF
TGCGCCAGCAGCACCGGGACAGGGCTTTACGAGCAGTACTTC
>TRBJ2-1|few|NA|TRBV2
CASSVGNREQFF
TGTGCCAGCAGTGTAGGTAATCGTGAGCAGTTCTTC
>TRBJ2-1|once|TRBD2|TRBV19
CASSTRTSGRIDEQFF
TGTGCCAGTAGTACTCGGACTAGCGGGAGGATCGATGAGCAGTTCTTC
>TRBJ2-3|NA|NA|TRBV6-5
CASSIGSGADTQYF
TGTGCCAGCAGCATCGGGAGTGGCGCAGATACGCAGTATTTT
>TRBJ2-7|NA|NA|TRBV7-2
CASSLGRGDEQYF
TGTGCCAGCAGCTTAGGGAGGGGCGACGAGCAGTACTTC
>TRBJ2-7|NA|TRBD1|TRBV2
CASTGTGASYEQYF
TGTGCCAGCACCGGGACAGGGGCCTCCTACGAGCAGTACTTC
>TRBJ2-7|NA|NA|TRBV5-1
CASSFTGYSYEQYF
TGCGCCAGCAGCTTTACAGGTTACTCCTACGAGCAGTACTTC
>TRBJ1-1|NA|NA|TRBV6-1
CASSPGGDTEAFF
TGTGCCAGCAGTCCTGGGGGCGATACTGAAGCTTTCTTT
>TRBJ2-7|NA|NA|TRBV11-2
CASSLGVSYEQYF
TGTGCCAGCAGCTTAGGGGTATCGTACGAGCAGTACTTC
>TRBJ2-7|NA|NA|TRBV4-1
CASSQREHQSYEQYF
TGCGCCAGCAGCCAACGGGAGCACCAGTCCTACGAGCAGTACTTC
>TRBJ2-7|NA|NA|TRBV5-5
CASSFLTEPYEQYF
TGTGCCAGCAGCTTCCTCACAGAGCCCTACGAGCAGTACTTC
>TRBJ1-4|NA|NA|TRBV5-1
CASSWGGYNEKLFF
TGCGCCAGCAGCTGGGGGGGTTATAATGAAAAACTGTTTTTT
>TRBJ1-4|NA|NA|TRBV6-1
CASSEASSNVTF
TGTGCCAGCAGTGAAGCGTCCTCGAACGTCACATTT
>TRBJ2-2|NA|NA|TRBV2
CASSVYGELFF
TGTGCCAGCAGTGTATATGGCGAGCTGTTTTTT
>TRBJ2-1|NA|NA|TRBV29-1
CSGSGLSYNEQFF
TGCAGCGGATCCGGTTTGAGTTACAATGAGCAGTTCTTC